This T cell receptor beta chain is from a study of blood T cells in healthy people across ages. Study findings and constraints: Both higher diversity and more naive CD4+ cells marked long-lived donors when set against aged donors.

There were healthy Caucasian individuals from Russia, aged about 6 to 100, serving as donors. Each donor supplied approximately 10 milliliters of peripheral blood. Extracted total RNA amounted to at least 5.5 micrograms for each sample. With a J-beta primer mix and a sample-barcoded 5' primer, a second PCR ran about 7 to 11 cycles. TCRdb reprocessed the 5' RACE reads with MiXCR, giving one entry per CDR3 protein. The table lists more than 1 million distinct CDR3 sequences, 35% to 50% of them singletons. With 1 base clipped from V and 5 bases from J, the junction kept 9 bases outside the gene matches. The CDR3 consists of 16 residues. The germline V gene has CDR1 SGHVS and CDR2 FNYEAQ. The sample holds a few counts of this clonotype. Antigen specificity is unknown.

The V call is TRBV7-6, the J call TRBJ2-7; TRBD1 matches 9 bases. This TCR was sampled from a woman aged 60 to 75 in good health. Sequencing input: blood. CDR3 loop: CASSLGSGTGSHEQYF. Written as DNA, the CDR3 is TGTGCCAGCAGCTTAGGGTCCGGGACAGGGAGCCACGAGCAGTACTTC.